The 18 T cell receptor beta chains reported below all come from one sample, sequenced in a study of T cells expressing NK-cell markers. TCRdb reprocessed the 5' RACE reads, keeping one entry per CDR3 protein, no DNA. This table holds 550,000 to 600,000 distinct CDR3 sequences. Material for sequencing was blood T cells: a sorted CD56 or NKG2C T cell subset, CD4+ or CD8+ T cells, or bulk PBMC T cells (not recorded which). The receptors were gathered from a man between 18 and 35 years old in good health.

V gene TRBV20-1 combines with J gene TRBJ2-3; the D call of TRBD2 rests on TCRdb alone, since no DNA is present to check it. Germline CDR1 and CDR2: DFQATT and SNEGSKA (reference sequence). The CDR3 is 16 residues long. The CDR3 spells CSASDPGREYADTQYF.

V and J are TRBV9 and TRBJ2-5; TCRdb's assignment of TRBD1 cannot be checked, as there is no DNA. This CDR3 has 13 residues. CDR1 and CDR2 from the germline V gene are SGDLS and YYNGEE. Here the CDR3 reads CASSVGHFETQYF.

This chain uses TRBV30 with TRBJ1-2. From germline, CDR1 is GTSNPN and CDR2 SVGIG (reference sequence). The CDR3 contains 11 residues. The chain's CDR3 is CAWKWAYGYTF.

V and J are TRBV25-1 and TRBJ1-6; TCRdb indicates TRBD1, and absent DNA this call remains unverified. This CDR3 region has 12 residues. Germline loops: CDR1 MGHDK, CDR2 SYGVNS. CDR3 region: CASSEEGGPLHF.

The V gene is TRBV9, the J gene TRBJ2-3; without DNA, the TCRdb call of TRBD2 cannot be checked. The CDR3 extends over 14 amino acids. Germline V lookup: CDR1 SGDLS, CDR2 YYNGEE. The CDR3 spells CASSVEGSLDTQYF.

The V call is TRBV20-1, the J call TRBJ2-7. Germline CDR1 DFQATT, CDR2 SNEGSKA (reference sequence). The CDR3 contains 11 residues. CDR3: CSASGVGEQYF.

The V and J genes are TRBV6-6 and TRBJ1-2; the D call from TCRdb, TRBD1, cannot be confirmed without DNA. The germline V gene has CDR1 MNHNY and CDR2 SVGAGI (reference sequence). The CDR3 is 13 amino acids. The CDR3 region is CASSSPGKYGYTF.

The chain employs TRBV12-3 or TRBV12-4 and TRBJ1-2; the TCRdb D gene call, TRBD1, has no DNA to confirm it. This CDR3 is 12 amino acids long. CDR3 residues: CASSFQGAGYTF.

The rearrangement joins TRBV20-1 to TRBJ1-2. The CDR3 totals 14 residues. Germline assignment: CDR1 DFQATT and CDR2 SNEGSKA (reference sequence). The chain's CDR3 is CSASGGRIVYGYTF.

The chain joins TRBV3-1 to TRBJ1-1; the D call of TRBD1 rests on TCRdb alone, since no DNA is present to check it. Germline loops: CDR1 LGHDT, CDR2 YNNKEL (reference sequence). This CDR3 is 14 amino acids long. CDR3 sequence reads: CASSGSQRTGVAFF.

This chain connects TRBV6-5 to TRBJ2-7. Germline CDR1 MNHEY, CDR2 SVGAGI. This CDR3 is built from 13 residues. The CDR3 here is CASSLGSTNEQYF.

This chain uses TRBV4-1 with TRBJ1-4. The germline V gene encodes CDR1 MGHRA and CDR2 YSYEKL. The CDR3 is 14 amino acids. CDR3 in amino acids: CASSQGVANEKLFF.

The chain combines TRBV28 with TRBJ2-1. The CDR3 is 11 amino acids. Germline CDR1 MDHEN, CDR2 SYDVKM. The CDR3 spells CATFAWDEQFF.

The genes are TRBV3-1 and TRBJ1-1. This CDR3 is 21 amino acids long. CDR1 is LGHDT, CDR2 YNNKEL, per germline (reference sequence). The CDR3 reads CASSQVIVSVQSLTMNTEAFF. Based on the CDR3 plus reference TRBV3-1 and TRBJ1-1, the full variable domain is DTAVSQTPKYLVTQMGNDKSIKCEQNLGHDTMYWYKQDSKKFLKIMFSYNNKELIINETVPNRFSPKSPDKAHLNLHINSLELGDSAVYFCASSQVIVSVQSLTMNTEAFFGQGTRLTVV.

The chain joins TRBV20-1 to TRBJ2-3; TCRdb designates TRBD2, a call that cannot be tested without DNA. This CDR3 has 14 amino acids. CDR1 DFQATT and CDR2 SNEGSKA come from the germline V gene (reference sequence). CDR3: CSASIAGVSDTQYF.

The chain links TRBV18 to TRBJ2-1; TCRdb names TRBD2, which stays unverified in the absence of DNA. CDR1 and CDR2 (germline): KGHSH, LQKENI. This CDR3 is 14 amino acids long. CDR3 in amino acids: CASSLGGRAGEQFF.

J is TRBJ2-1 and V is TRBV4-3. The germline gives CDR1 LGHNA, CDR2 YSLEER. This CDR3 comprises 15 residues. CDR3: CASSQDSVSYNEQFF.

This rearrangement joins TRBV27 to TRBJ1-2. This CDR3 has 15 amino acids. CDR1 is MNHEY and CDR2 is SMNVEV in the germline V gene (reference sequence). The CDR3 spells CASTNLIGHAYGYTF.